The 24 T cell receptor beta chains presented below share a single source sample, sequenced in a study of blood T cell repertoires in COVID-19. TCRdb's table, derived via immunoSEQ multiplex PCR, lists solely in-frame clones and lacks some. The repertoire holds some 200,000 clones, around 86% seen once, with over 3% in the top ten. Sequenced material: PBMCs or T cells enriched from blood (not recorded which). These receptor sequences come from a woman in her thirties or forties with acute COVID-19.

The rearrangement links TRBV12-3 or TRBV12-4 to TRBJ1-2; weak D call: TRBD1 (5 bases). Trimming pared 3 bases from V and 6 bases from J, leaving 11 bases between. The CDR3 is 13 residues long. The CDR3 DNA reads TGTGCCAGCAGTTTCGGGGGAAAGGATGGCTACACCTTC. Translation: CASSFGGKDGYTF.

This chain connects TRBV16 to TRBJ2-6; tentative D call: TRBD2 (6 bases). Per the germline V gene, CDR1 is KGHSY and CDR2 is FQNENV. CDR3 length equals 16 residues. V lost 3 bases to trimming and J lost 4 bases, with 13 bases between them. CDR3 sequence: CASSHSGGVGANVLTF. As DNA, the CDR3 is TGTGCCAGCAGCCATTCCGGAGGGGTCGGGGCCAACGTCCTGACTTTC.

This clone appeared once. This chain joins TRBV4-3 and TRBJ1-1, with 9 bases that match TRBD1. J lost 6 bases, V lost 3 bases, and 8 bases had no gene match. CDR3 length: 15 residues. Germline V gives CDR1 LGHNA, CDR2 YSLEER. CDR3 sequence (DNA): TGCGCCAGCAGCCAGGAGGGACAGGGTCTCGCTGAAGCTTTCTTT. Translation gives CASSQEGQGLAEAFF.

J is TRBJ1-2 and V is TRBV7-9; 7 bases map to TRBD1. The CDR3 is 16 amino acids. Germline-derived CDR1 and CDR2 are SEHNR and FQNEAQ (reference sequence). J was trimmed by 3 bases and V by 1 base; bases with no gene match: 8. The CDR3, as DNA: TGTGCCAGCAGCTTAGGACAGGGCCTACTAGACTATGGCTACACCTTC. This encodes CASSLGQGLLDYGYTF.

The chain uses TRBV27 and TRBJ2-7; 8 nucleotides line up with TRBD1. This CDR3 region has 14 residues. J was trimmed by 5 bases and V by 5 bases; bases with no gene match: 8. The germline gives CDR1 MNHEY, CDR2 SMNVEV (reference sequence). The CDR3 DNA reads as TGTGCCAGCAGTACCAGGGGGCTTGGTAACGAGCAGTACTTC. Amino acids: CASSTRGLGNEQYF.

A few counts support this clone. This rearrangement joins TRBV19 to TRBJ1-4; no clear D. Trimming stripped 5 bases from V and 0 bases from J, with 10 bases between. Per the germline V gene, CDR1 is LNHDA and CDR2 is SQIVND (reference sequence). The CDR3 covers 15 residues. The CDR3 here is CASSLVTATNEKLFF. DNA of the CDR3: TGTGCCAGTAGTTTGGTAACTGCAACTAATGAAAAACTGTTTTTT.

CDR3 region: CASSLGLSSYNEQFF. CDR3 nucleotide sequence: TGTGCCAGCAGCTTAGGTCTAAGCTCCTACAATGAGCAGTTCTTC. The chain has TRBV13 and TRBJ2-1; no clear D. Germline values: CDR1 PRHDT, CDR2 FYEKMQ (reference sequence). With 0 bases removed from V and 0 bases from J, the gap between germline ends came to 6 bases. The CDR3 contains 15 residues.

In its sample, this clone was seen a few times. This chain links TRBV7-9 with TRBJ1-3; TRBD1 matches at 8 bases. The germline CDR1 and CDR2 sequences are SEHNR and FQNEAQ (reference sequence). CDR3 length: 17 residues. Unmatched junction bases numbered 10, after V lost 3 bases and J lost 3 bases. The CDR3 DNA is TGTGCCAGCAGCTTTACGACAGGGGAATTAAGTGGAAACACCATATATTTT. Encoded protein: CASSFTTGELSGNTIYF.

In nucleotides, the CDR3 is TGCGCCAGCAGTTTTGGACCCCGATCAGCGGCAGCCGAAAAACTGTTTTTT. It is translated as CASSFGPRSAAAEKLFF. J is TRBJ1-4 and V is TRBV5-1; D not resolved. Germline V gene lookup returns CDR1 SGHRS and CDR2 YFSETQ. With 5 bases removed from V and 8 bases from J, the gap between germline ends came to 25 bases. The CDR3 consists of 17 residues.

Only one count was recorded for this clone. The chain uses TRBV7-8 and TRBJ2-1; 9 bases align to TRBD1. The CDR3 has 15 residues. The germline gives CDR1 SGHVS, CDR2 FQNEAQ. V was pared by 5 bases and J by 6 bases, with 8 bases of the junction left unmatched. The CDR3 loop is CASSPRQGEGNEQFF. Here the CDR3 DNA reads TGTGCCAGCAGCCCTCGACAGGGGGAGGGCAATGAGCAGTTCTTC.

V is TRBV27 and J is TRBJ1-5, with TRBD1 matching over 10 bases. V lost 8 bases, J lost 0 bases, and 10 bases stayed unmatched. The CDR3 is made up of 17 amino acids. The germline V gene has CDR1 MNHEY and CDR2 SMNVEV (reference sequence). The CDR3, as DNA: TGTGCCAGCCGGACCGGGACAGGGGCATATAGCAATCAGCCCCAGCATTTT. Protein sequence: CASRTGTGAYSNQPQHF.

CDR3 loop: CASRVGHPNTEAFF. The CDR3, as DNA: TGCGCCAGCAGGGTGGGACACCCTAACACTGAAGCTTTCTTT. This chain links TRBV5-1 with TRBJ1-1, with D perhaps TRBD1 (6 bases). The germline V gene has CDR1 SGHRS and CDR2 YFSETQ. With 5 bases removed from V and 2 bases from J, the gap between germline ends came to 13 bases. This CDR3 contains 14 residues. Together with reference TRBV5-1 and TRBJ1-1, the CDR3 gives the full variable domain: KAGVTQTPRYLIKTRGQQVTLSCSPISGHRSVSWYQQTPGQGLQFLFEYFSETQRNKGNFPGRFSGRQFSNSRSEMNVSTLELGDSALYLCASRVGHPNTEAFFGQGTRLTVV.

The V gene is TRBV7-2, the J gene TRBJ2-7; TRBD2 agrees at 12 bases. V shed 4 bases, J shed 4 bases, and the junction held 11 bases outside the gene matches. This CDR3 comprises 17 residues. CDR1 and CDR2 from the germline V gene are SGHTA and FQGNSA. As DNA, the CDR3 is TGTGCCAGCAGCTGGGCTAGCGGGGGGGCCGGGATTTACGAGCAGTACTTC. Translating it yields CASSWASGGAGIYEQYF.

The chain employs TRBV12-2 and TRBJ2-7; the table gives TRBD2 as D, unverified against the DNA. TRBV12-2 is classified as a pseudogene. The CDR3 length is 16 residues. In nucleotides, the CDR3 is TGTGCAAGTCCCACCGAGGGAAGCGGTATTTCCTACGAGCAGTACTTC. Its protein is CASPTEGSGISYEQYF.

The V call is TRBV2, the J call TRBJ1-1; D unresolved. CDR1 SNHLY and CDR2 FYNNEI come from the germline V gene. Trimming pared 3 bases from V and 10 bases from J, leaving 15 bases between. The CDR3 extends over 13 amino acids. CDR3 sequence reads: CASSDRPQRGAFF. The CDR3, as DNA: TGTGCCAGCAGTGACCGGCCACAAAGAGGAGCTTTCTTT.

The gene calls are TRBV18 and TRBJ2-4; no firm D call. Germline lookup yields CDR1 KGHSH and CDR2 LQKENI. The V and J ends lost 3 bases and 4 bases respectively, with 13 bases between them. This CDR3 region has 15 residues. The CDR3 DNA sequence: TGTGCCAGCTCACCGACTCCAGATGCTAAAAACATTCAGTACTTC. The encoded protein is CASSPTPDAKNIQYF.

The sample holds one count of this clone. The V call is TRBV7-9, the J call TRBJ2-2, with D unclear. The germline V and J ends were trimmed by 7 bases and 7 bases, with 10 bases remaining between them. CDR3 length equals 12 residues. Germline lookup yields CDR1 SEHNR and CDR2 FQNEAQ (reference sequence). The CDR3 spells CASTLGSGELFF. DNA of the CDR3: TGTGCCAGCACCCTTGGCAGCGGGGAGCTGTTTTTT.

J is TRBJ1-2 and V is TRBV2; tentatively, D is TRBD1 (5 bases). The CDR3 totals 13 residues. Germline CDR1 reads SNHLY; CDR2 reads FYNNEI. Trimming took off 7 bases at V and 5 bases at J, with 14 bases between the two ends. The DNA of the CDR3 is TGTGCCAGCATGTGGCAGGGTGCATATGGCTACACCTTC. It specifies CASMWQGAYGYTF.

The rearrangement uses TRBV30 and TRBJ2-5; tentatively, D is TRBD1 (5 bases). The CDR3 contains 12 residues. V lost 3 bases and J lost 7, with 12 bases in between. Germline assignment: CDR1 GTSNPN and CDR2 SVGIG (reference sequence). The DNA for the CDR3 is TGTGCCTGGAGCTCAGGGTTGGGGACCCAGTACTTC. The encoded protein is CAWSSGLGTQYF.

This clone was seen a few times. V usage is TRBV3-1 (or the pseudogene TRBV3-2) and J usage is TRBJ1-5; no definite D call. CDR3 length equals 15 residues. V was clipped by 3 bases and J by 4 bases, with 13 bases between them. The V gene's germline CDR1 is LGHDT and CDR2 YNNKEL (reference sequence). The CDR3 DNA sequence: TGTGCCAGCAGCCAGTCTAACAGCCTAAATCAGCCCCAGCATTTT. Amino acid sequence: CASSQSNSLNQPQHF.

This chain connects TRBV27 to TRBJ1-5; D uncertain. V was trimmed by 6 bases and J by 4 bases, leaving 13 bases between them. The CDR3 extends over 14 amino acids. The germline V gene encodes CDR1 MNHEY and CDR2 SMNVEV (reference sequence). The CDR3 loop reads CASRISGGNQPQHF. The CDR3 DNA sequence: TGTGCCAGCAGGATCTCGGGAGGAAATCAGCCCCAGCATTTT.

There are a few counts of this clone. The chain carries TRBV18 and TRBJ1-1; 7 bases fit TRBD1. The J segment lost 0 bases and the V segment lost 4 bases, leaving 11 bases of the junction unmatched. From germline, CDR1 is KGHSH and CDR2 LQKENI. There are 17 residues in the CDR3. The CDR3 loop reads CASSRRRQGDLNTEAFF. In DNA, the CDR3 is TGTGCCAGCTCACGACGAAGACAGGGAGACTTGAACACTGAAGCTTTCTTT.

This clone has just one count. The chain is built from TRBV13 and TRBJ1-5; 10 nucleotides line up with TRBD1. Trimming at V came to 0 bases and at J to 1 base, leaving 12 bases not matched to a gene. The germline V gene encodes CDR1 PRHDT and CDR2 FYEKMQ (reference sequence). The CDR3 runs to 20 residues. CDR3 region: CASSLGRVETGGASNQPQHF. DNA of the CDR3: TGTGCCAGCAGCTTAGGTCGAGTCGAGACAGGGGGCGCGAGCAATCAGCCCCAGCATTTT.

This clone turned up a few times. The CDR3 loop reads CATGYGLHEKLFF. The CDR3, as DNA: TGTGCCACCGGGTATGGTTTACATGAAAAACTGTTTTTT. The chain employs TRBV19 and TRBJ1-4; D is unresolved. This CDR3 has 13 amino acids. Germline CDR1 and CDR2: LNHDA and SQIVND (reference sequence). Trimming took 10 bases from V and 6 from J, leaving 15 bases between them. The entire variable domain, with the rest obtained from reference TRBV19 and TRBJ1-4, is as follows: DGGITQSPKYLFRKEGQNVTLSCEQNLNHDAMYWYRQDPGQGLRLIYYSQIVNDFQKGDIAEGYSVSREKKESFPLTVTSAQKNPTAFYLCATGYGLHEKLFFGSGTQLSVL.